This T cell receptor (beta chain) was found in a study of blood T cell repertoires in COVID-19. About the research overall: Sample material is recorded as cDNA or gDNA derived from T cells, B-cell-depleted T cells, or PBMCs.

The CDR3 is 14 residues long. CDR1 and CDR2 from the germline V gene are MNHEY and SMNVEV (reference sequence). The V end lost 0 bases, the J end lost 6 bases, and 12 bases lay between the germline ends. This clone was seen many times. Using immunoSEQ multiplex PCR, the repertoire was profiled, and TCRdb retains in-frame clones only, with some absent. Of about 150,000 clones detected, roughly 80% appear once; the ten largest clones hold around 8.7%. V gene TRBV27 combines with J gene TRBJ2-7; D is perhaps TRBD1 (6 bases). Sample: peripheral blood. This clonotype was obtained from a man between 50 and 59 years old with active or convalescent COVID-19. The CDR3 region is CASSLSGLGGEQYF. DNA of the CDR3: TGTGCCAGCAGTTTATCAGGCCTAGGGGGCGAGCAGTACTTC.